This T cell receptor beta chain originates from a study of long-term antiretroviral therapy in people with HIV. Researchers report immunoSEQ v3.0 was run at survey level. Sequencing was performed with immunoSEQ multiplex PCR; in TCRdb, only in-frame clones are kept and a portion is missing. The sample lists roughly 38,000 clones, roughly 80% occurring once. Germline V CDR1 and CDR2: ENHRY, SYGVKD. The CDR3 runs to 13 residues. V was pared by 0 bases and J by 4 bases, with 0 bases of the junction left unmatched. Going into DNA extraction, samples held about 0.85-11 million cryopreserved PBMC. This clonotype originated in a man aged 30 to 45 with HIV. The gene calls are TRBV10-3 and TRBJ2-7, with TRBD2 matching 7 bases. The material was unsorted PBMCs, obtained 3.4 years after starting antiretroviral therapy. The CDR3 sequence: CAISESGGYEQYF. In DNA, the CDR3 is TGTGCCATCAGTGAGTCGGGAGGGTACGAGCAGTACTTC.